The 30 T cell receptor beta chains below come from one sample, sequenced in a study of blood T cell repertoires in COVID-19. Some clones are missing from TCRdb's copy, which holds only in-frame ones; the method was immunoSEQ multiplex PCR. There are tens of thousands of clones in the sample; approximately 90% occur only once, and approximately 3.1% lies in the top ten. Input material: PBMCs or T cells enriched from blood (not recorded which). Every receptor here comes from a woman in her 50s who had recovered from COVID-19.

The J gene is TRBJ2-2, the V gene TRBV19, with 8 positions matching TRBD1. J gave up 0 bases and V 5 bases, and 2 bases lay outside the gene matches. The V gene's germline CDR1 is LNHDA and CDR2 SQIVND (reference sequence). CDR3 length: 15 residues. The CDR3 DNA follows: TGTGCCAGTAGTCCACAGGGGGCGAACACCGGGGAGCTGTTTTTT. Protein sequence: CASSPQGANTGELFF.

The rearrangement joins TRBV18 to TRBJ2-7; 8 bases align to TRBD2. Per the germline V gene, CDR1 is KGHSH and CDR2 is LQKENI. After removal of 3 bases from V and 2 bases from J, the junction contained 6 bases not matched to a gene. This CDR3 has 15 residues. CDR3 sequence reads: CASSPPGGEPYEQYF. CDR3 sequence (DNA): TGTGCCAGCTCACCCCCGGGGGGGGAGCCCTACGAGCAGTACTTC.

The rearrangement links TRBV7-9 to TRBJ1-1; 8 bases match TRBD1. V was pared by 7 bases and J by 5 bases, with 9 bases of the junction left unmatched. Germline CDR1 is SEHNR and CDR2 is FQNEAQ (reference sequence). This CDR3 is 14 amino acids long. CDR3 sequence reads: CASTPRDRWTEAFF. CDR3 nucleotides: TGTGCCAGCACGCCCCGGGACAGGTGGACTGAAGCTTTCTTT.

The chain couples TRBV3-1 (or the pseudogene TRBV3-2) to TRBJ1-1; perhaps TRBD1 as D (5 bases). The CDR3 spans 14 residues. V lost 2 bases and J 4 bases, leaving 11 bases between the germline ends. Germline V gene lookup returns CDR1 LGHDT and CDR2 YNNKEL (reference sequence). The CDR3 DNA reads as TGTGCCAGCAGCCAACAACCCGGGGGCACTGAAGCTTTCTTT. Translated: CASSQQPGGTEAFF.

This clone was picked up one time. This chain links TRBV24-1 with TRBJ2-3, with D perhaps matching TRBD2 (6 bases). This CDR3 contains 14 residues. V lost 6 bases to trimming and J lost 2 bases, with 11 bases between them. Germline V lookup: CDR1 KGHDR, CDR2 SFDVKD. In nucleotides, the CDR3 is TGTGCCACCAGTCAGGAGGGTAACACAGATACGCAGTATTTT. Translating it yields CATSQEGNTDTQYF.

The chain links TRBV5-1 to TRBJ1-1; no clear D gene. The CDR3 totals 14 residues. The germline V and J ends were trimmed by 0 bases and 3 bases, with 9 bases remaining between them. Looked up from germline, CDR1 is SGHRS and CDR2 is YFSETQ. CDR3 sequence (DNA): TGCGCCAGCAGCTTGGGAGGGTATGACACTGAAGCTTTCTTT. This codes for CASSLGGYDTEAFF.

The chain couples TRBV9 to TRBJ2-1, with D maybe TRBD2 (5 bases). V was clipped by 4 bases and J by 7 bases, with 9 bases between them. The germline V gene encodes CDR1 SGDLS and CDR2 YYNGEE. CDR3 size: 12 residues. CDR3 loop: CASSPRENEQFF. CDR3 bases: TGTGCCAGCAGCCCGAGGGAGAATGAGCAGTTCTTC.

This clone was counted once. This CDR3 is CASSFSSGLQNIQYF. In DNA, the CDR3 is TGTGCCAGCAGCTTCTCATCTGGGCTCCAAAACATTCAGTACTTC. The rearrangement joins TRBV7-8 to TRBJ2-4; D remains unclear. CDR3 length equals 15 residues. The germline V and J ends were trimmed by 3 bases and 5 bases, with 14 bases remaining between them. The germline gives CDR1 SGHVS, CDR2 FQNEAQ.

This chain links TRBV19 with TRBJ2-1, with 10 positions matching TRBD2. Germline assignment: CDR1 LNHDA and CDR2 SQIVND (reference sequence). This CDR3 spans 16 amino acids. V was pared by 1 base and J by 8 bases, with 8 bases of the junction left unmatched. CDR3 DNA sequence: TGTGCCAGTAGTATAGGAGGTAGCGGGGGGTTCTATGAGCAGTTCTTC. Translation: CASSIGGSGGFYEQFF.

The chain uses TRBV7-6 and TRBJ1-2; 9 nucleotides match TRBD1. The CDR3 spans 14 residues. The trim removed 2 bases at V and 6 bases at J, leaving 4 bases unmatched. The V gene's germline CDR1 is SGHVS and CDR2 FNYEAQ. In DNA form, the CDR3 reads TGTGCCAGCAGCTTAACAGGGGGCGGGGATGGCTACACCTTC. Translated: CASSLTGGGDGYTF.

The rearrangement uses TRBV2 and TRBJ1-5, with D perhaps matching TRBD1 (6 bases). Germline V gene lookup returns CDR1 SNHLY and CDR2 FYNNEI. V gave up 9 bases and J gave up 6 bases, with 15 bases separating them. The CDR3 totals 13 residues. DNA for the CDR3: TGTGCCAGTGTACAGGGATTCGGTCAGCCCCAGCATTTT. This sequence encodes CASVQGFGQPQHF.

This chain links TRBV6-5 with TRBJ1-1; no firm D call. The germline V and J ends were trimmed by 0 bases and 0 bases, with 8 bases remaining between them. The CDR3 loop spans 15 amino acids. Germline V CDR1 and CDR2: MNHEY, SVGAGI. CDR3 sequence: CASSYSSLMNTEAFF. CDR3 DNA sequence: TGTGCCAGCAGTTACTCGTCACTGATGAACACTGAAGCTTTCTTT.

This chain joins TRBV5-1 and TRBJ1-1; 11 bases are a match to TRBD1. V lost 0 bases, J lost 1 base, and 5 bases stayed unmatched. The CDR3 runs 17 residues. Per germline, CDR1 SGHRS and CDR2 YFSETQ. For the CDR3, the DNA is TGCGCCAGCAGCTTGGGGGGACAGGGGGTCCAGAACACTGAAGCTTTCTTT. This codes for CASSLGGQGVQNTEAFF.

V is TRBV19 and J is TRBJ2-3, with 7 nucleotides matching TRBD2. Trimming removed 4 bases from V and 8 bases from J; junction bases left unmatched: 12. CDR1 is LNHDA and CDR2 is SQIVND in the germline V gene (reference sequence). This CDR3 spans 15 amino acids. CDR3 protein: CASSSLADTTATQYF. DNA for the CDR3: TGTGCCAGTAGTAGCCTAGCGGATACTACGGCTACGCAGTATTTT.

The chain recombines TRBV5-1 with TRBJ2-6; 9 bases are shared with TRBD1. J lost 4 bases, V lost 0 bases, and 11 bases had no gene match. Germline values: CDR1 SGHRS, CDR2 YFSETQ. The CDR3 is 19 residues long. This CDR3 reads CASSLVRQGEVSGANVLTF. The CDR3 DNA follows: TGCGCCAGCAGCTTGGTAAGACAGGGGGAGGTATCCGGGGCCAACGTCCTGACTTTC.

This sequence joins TRBV19 and TRBJ1-6; unclear D gene. The CDR3 spans 15 residues. V lost 7 bases and J 5 bases, leaving 15 bases between the germline ends. The V gene's germline CDR1 is LNHDA and CDR2 SQIVND (reference sequence). The CDR3 bases are TGTGCCAGTAAAGAACAACCCAGGAATAATTCACCCCTCCACTTT. Its protein product is CASKEQPRNNSPLHF. Combining the CDR3 with reference TRBV19 and TRBJ1-6 gives the whole variable domain DGGITQSPKYLFRKEGQNVTLSCEQNLNHDAMYWYRQDPGQGLRLIYYSQIVNDFQKGDIAEGYSVSREKKESFPLTVTSAQKNPTAFYLCASKEQPRNNSPLHFGNGTRLTVT.

This clone was detected a few times. The chain joins TRBV5-6 to TRBJ2-1; 8 positions agree with TRBD1. The CDR3 is 14 residues long. V gave up 3 bases and J gave up 9 bases; unmatched junction bases: 8. Germline assignment: CDR1 SGHDT and CDR2 YYEEEE. CDR3 DNA sequence: TGTGCCAGCAGCTCCGGGACAGGCTCTCGTGAGCAGTTCTTC. Amino acid sequence: CASSSGTGSREQFF.

This clone was counted a single time. This sequence joins TRBV29-1 and TRBJ2-1; D call uncertain. Looked up from germline, CDR1 is SQVTM and CDR2 is ANQGSEA. V was trimmed by 2 bases and J by 2 bases, leaving 13 bases between them. The CDR3 runs 15 residues. This chain's CDR3 is CSVEPAAAPYNEQFF. The CDR3 DNA reads TGCAGCGTTGAACCGGCGGCGGCCCCCTACAATGAGCAGTTCTTC.

The CDR3 bases are TGTGCCAGCCAACCCGGACTCTCGAGCTCCTACGAGCAGTACTTC. It specifies CASQPGLSSSYEQYF. J is TRBJ2-7 and V is TRBV6-5, with D maybe TRBD2 (5 bases). Germline CDR1 reads MNHEY; CDR2 reads SVGAGI. Trimming cost V 8 bases and J 0 bases, with 17 bases left between them. CDR3 length: 15 amino acids.

The chain uses TRBV10-3 and TRBJ2-7, with D hard to call. CDR1 is ENHRY, CDR2 SYGVKD, per germline. The CDR3 runs 15 residues. Between the trimmed V and J ends, which lost 6 bases and 2 bases, there was a span of 17 bases. CDR3 sequence (DNA): TGTGCCATCAGCGCCGGTATGGAGAATCCCTACGAGCAGTACTTC. This gives the protein CAISAGMENPYEQYF.

The chain uses TRBV29-1 and TRBJ1-4; 7 bases are shared with TRBD1. The V and J ends lost 5 bases and 4 bases, in that order; junction bases with no gene match: 4. Germline assignment: CDR1 SQVTM and CDR2 ANQGSEA. The CDR3 covers 13 residues. The CDR3 loop is CSVRTGRNEKLFF. The CDR3 nucleotides are TGCAGCGTTAGGACAGGTCGTAATGAAAAACTGTTTTTT.

V usage is TRBV5-6 and J usage is TRBJ2-2; no clear D gene. Germline CDR1 and CDR2: SGHDT and YYEEEE. V was trimmed by 4 bases and J by 4 bases, leaving 5 bases between them. The CDR3 is 12 residues long. CDR3 sequence: CASSLFTGELFF. CDR3 DNA sequence: TGTGCCAGCAGCCTTTTCACCGGGGAGCTGTTTTTT.

V gene TRBV7-9 combines with J gene TRBJ2-5; no clear D gene. Germline CDR1 reads SEHNR; CDR2 reads FQNEAQ (reference sequence). Trimming took off 1 base at V and 0 bases at J, with 6 bases between the two ends. The CDR3 has 14 residues. As DNA, the CDR3 is TGTGCCAGCAGCTTAGTCCGTAACCAAGAGACCCAGTACTTC. It yields the protein CASSLVRNQETQYF.

The chain has TRBV7-9 and TRBJ2-1; a possible D gene is TRBD2 (6 bases). Germline CDR1 reads SEHNR; CDR2 reads FQNEAQ (reference sequence). Trimming cost V 1 base and J 7 bases, with 17 bases left between them. The CDR3 totals 16 residues. In nucleotides, the CDR3 is TGTGCCAGCAGCTTAGGCGGTAGCGGAGGAGGGAATGAGCAGTTCTTC. Its protein product is CASSLGGSGGGNEQFF.

The chain carries TRBV5-4 and TRBJ1-2, with TRBD1 matching over 7 bases. The germline CDR1 and CDR2 sequences are SGHNT and YYREEE (reference sequence). V shed 4 bases, J shed 4 bases, and the junction held 7 bases outside the gene matches. This CDR3 contains 14 residues. The CDR3 DNA is TGTGCCAGCAGCGCTAAGACAGGGCCCTATGGCTACACCTTC. Amino acids: CASSAKTGPYGYTF.

V usage is TRBV7-2 and J usage is TRBJ2-7, with 9 bases matching TRBD1. The CDR3 has 17 residues. J gave up 5 bases and V 2 bases, and 13 bases lay outside the gene matches. Germline V lookup: CDR1 SGHTA, CDR2 FQGNSA. This chain's CDR3 is CASSLTQAGTGYNEQYF. In DNA, the CDR3 is TGTGCCAGCAGCTTAACGCAGGCTGGGACAGGGTATAACGAGCAGTACTTC.

The rearrangement links TRBV18 to TRBJ2-7; weak D call: TRBD1 (5 bases). The V gene's germline CDR1 is KGHSH and CDR2 LQKENI. V lost 3 bases to trimming and J lost 6 bases, with 21 bases between them. There are 16 residues in the CDR3. DNA of the CDR3: TGTGCCAGCTCACCGGGATTCGGACCCAGCACAGGCGAGCAGTACTTC. This translates into CASSPGFGPSTGEQYF.

The chain uses TRBV30 and TRBJ1-2, with D possibly TRBD1 on 6 matching bases. Trimming cost V 0 bases and J 7 bases, with 12 bases left between them. Germline V gives CDR1 GTSNPN, CDR2 SVGIG (reference sequence). The CDR3 has 13 amino acids. This chain's CDR3 is CAWSVGGGSGYTF. The DNA for the CDR3 is TGTGCCTGGAGTGTAGGGGGGGGAAGTGGCTACACCTTC.

This chain links TRBV27 with TRBJ2-1; 12 bases fit TRBD2. The CDR3 runs 16 residues. V was clipped by 4 bases and J by 6 bases; unmatched bases: 7. The V gene's germline CDR1 is MNHEY and CDR2 SMNVEV (reference sequence). The chain's CDR3 is CASSYIASGGANEQFF. Here the CDR3 DNA reads TGTGCCAGCAGTTATATCGCTAGCGGGGGGGCCAATGAGCAGTTCTTC.

V and J are TRBV6-2 or TRBV6-3 and TRBJ1-5, with a possible D match to TRBD1 (5 bases). Germline CDR1 reads MNHEY; CDR2 reads SVGEGT. CDR3 size: 17 residues. Trimming removed 2 bases from V and 4 bases from J, with 18 bases in between. CDR3 sequence (DNA): TGTGCCAGCAGTTACGGTGGGGCAGTGCGACCAAATCAGCCCCAGCATTTT. Translating it yields CASSYGGAVRPNQPQHF.